This T cell receptor (beta chain) originates from a study of T cell responses to AZD1222 COVID-19 vaccine. Notes on the study in general: Distributed over spike, vaccine-associated CD4 TCRs predominated at 160-218 and 743-854.

CDR1 MGHRA and CDR2 YSYEKL come from the germline V gene. Trimming removed 0 bases at V and 9 bases at J, with 15 bases between. The CDR3 is made up of 15 amino acids. Some clones are missing from TCRdb's copy, which holds only in-frame ones; the method was immunoSEQ multiplex PCR. The data hold some 120,000 clones, with about 90% observed a single time. Comment on this clone: Its antigen is unknown.

This specimen consisted of peripheral blood, obtained on day 0 of AZD1222 vaccination. This sequence was found in an adult in good health. The chain has TRBV4-1 and TRBJ2-1; D is perhaps TRBD2 (6 bases). CDR3 nucleotide sequence: TGCGCCAGCAGCCAAGATGGGGACTGGTTAGGTGAGCAGTTCTTC. Encoded protein: CASSQDGDWLGEQFF.